This is a list of T cell receptor beta chains from one sample in a study of identical twins. TCRdb re-called the 5' RACE reads through MiXCR, storing one row per CDR3 protein. This repertoire shows around 490,000 distinct CDR3 sequences, about 13% found once; its top ten account for about 0.97%. The sample was also reused in another study, on yellow fever vaccine responses in identical twins.

The sample comprised CD4+ T cells sorted from blood. All receptors derive from a woman between 18 and 30 years old in good health. Both conserved end residues are part of each CDR3. The D gene is left open where the match is weak. Some rows have no size entry. The others give once, few or many, or a class for an expanded clone.

>TRBJ2-3|-|-|TRBV29-1
TGCAGCGCCAGAGGATCACATACGCAGTATTTT
CSARGSHTQYF
>TRBJ1-5|TRBD1|few|TRBV6-2/TRBV6-3
TGTGCCAGCAGTTACTCTGTCCGGACAGGTTCTTATAGCAATCAGCCCCAGCATTTT
CASSYSVRTGSYSNQPQHF
>TRBJ2-1|TRBD2|many|TRBV5-1
TGCGCCAGCAGCTTGCTGGCGGGGGGCGCAAATGAGCAGTTCTTC
CASSLLAGGANEQFF
>TRBJ2-3|TRBD1|few|TRBV25-1
TGTGCCAGCAGTGAACTAGGCAGGGGGACGACAGATACGCAGTATTTT
CASSELGRGTTDTQYF
>TRBJ1-2|TRBD1|few|TRBV5-1
TGCGCCAGCAGCTCGACAGGGATCCATGGCTACACCTTC
CASSSTGIHGYTF
>TRBJ2-3|-|few|TRBV7-3
TGTGCCAGCAGCTTAAGGCCTGGGGCTACAGATACGCAGTATTTT
CASSLRPGATDTQYF
>TRBJ2-2|-|-|TRBV18
TGTGCCAGCTCACCAACGGGACCGCCGAACACCGGGGAGCTGTTTTTT
CASSPTGPPNTGELFF
>TRBJ2-7|TRBD2|many|TRBV12-3/TRBV12-4
TGTGCCAGCAGTCCGATCGGGGGGGCTAGTGAGCAGTACTTC
CASSPIGGASEQYF
>TRBJ1-2|-|few|TRBV6-1
TGTGCCAGCAGCGGACATCCCAAAGGCGGTGGCTACACCTTC
CASSGHPKGGGYTF
>TRBJ2-2|TRBD1|-|TRBV5-4
TGTGCCAGCAGCTTGGCCGACAGGGGGCCTAGCGGGGAGCTGTTTTTT
CASSLADRGPSGELFF
>TRBJ2-7|-|-|TRBV9
TGTGCCAGCAGCGTAGCTACGTGGGGGTCCTCCGGGGCTTACGAGCAGTACTTC
CASSVATWGSSGAYEQYF
>TRBJ2-2|TRBD2|-|TRBV6-2/TRBV6-3
TGTGCCAGCACAAACAGCGGGAAGGGGGAGCTGTTTTTT
CASTNSGKGELFF
>TRBJ1-6|TRBD1|-|TRBV4-2
TGTGCCAGCAGCCAAGGGACAGGGGATTTTTCACCCCTCCACTTT
CASSQGTGDFSPLHF
>TRBJ2-3|TRBD2|few|TRBV5-1
TGCGCCAGCAGCTTGGGGGGCCGACCGGGACTAGGGACAGATACGCAGTATTTT
CASSLGGRPGLGTDTQYF
>TRBJ1-4|-|few|TRBV27
TGTGCCAGCAGATTCCAGGGAGCAACTAATGAAAAACTGTTTTTT
CASRFQGATNEKLFF
>TRBJ2-7|-|few|TRBV20-1
TGCAGTGCTAGGCCGGGAGTCTCCTGGGACGAGCAGTACTTC
CSARPGVSWDEQYF
>TRBJ2-3|TRBD2|-|TRBV7-2
TGTGCCAGCAGCTTAGTTGGACTAGCGGGCGCACCAAATACGCAGTATTTT
CASSLVGLAGAPNTQYF
>TRBJ2-7|TRBD2|-|TRBV28
TGTGCCAGCAGTGAAGGGACTAGCGGAAGGTACGAGCAGTACTTC
CASSEGTSGRYEQYF
>TRBJ2-7|TRBD1|-|TRBV2
TGTGCCACAACGAGGGGACAGGGTCTCGAGCAGTACTTC
CATTRGQGLEQYF
>TRBJ2-2|TRBD2|-|TRBV7-7
TGTGCTAGCAGCTTACGCGTAGCGGGGGGCACCGGGGAGCTGTTTTTT
CASSLRVAGGTGELFF
>TRBJ2-5|-|-|TRBV29-1
TGCAGCGTTTCCCTTACCTTCCAAGAGACCCAGTACTTC
CSVSLTFQETQYF
>TRBJ1-1|-|many|TRBV9
TGTGCCAGCAGCGTGAGTGGCGACACTGAAGCTTTCTTT
CASSVSGDTEAFF
>TRBJ2-3|-|-|TRBV7-2
TGTGCCAGCAGCATTCGGGACTCAGCCCGCACAGATACGCAGTATTTT
CASSIRDSARTDTQYF
>TRBJ2-7|-|few|TRBV2
TGTGCCAGCAGTGATGGGCAGAACTACGAGCAGTACTTC
CASSDGQNYEQYF
>TRBJ2-7|TRBD1|many|TRBV12-3/TRBV12-4
TGTGCCAGCAGGGGGGACAGCTACGAGCAGTACTTC
CASRGDSYEQYF
>TRBJ2-3|TRBD2|many|TRBV12-3/TRBV12-4
TGTGCCAGCAATTCAGCGGGAGTTGGCACAGATACGCAGTATTTT
CASNSAGVGTDTQYF
>TRBJ1-1|-|many|TRBV9
TGTGCCAGCAGCGTAGAGGTTTCGGACACTGAAGCTTTCTTT
CASSVEVSDTEAFF
>TRBJ1-1|-|-|TRBV20-1
TGCAGTGCCCTTCCTCCTTTGGACACTGAAGCTTTCTTT
CSALPPLDTEAFF
>TRBJ2-4|-|few|TRBV20-1
TGCAGTGCTAATCAGGCCTTACAAAACATTCAGTACTTC
CSANQALQNIQYF
>TRBJ2-7|-|many|TRBV12-3/TRBV12-4
TGTGCCAGCAGTTTATTATTCTACGAGCAGTACTTC
CASSLLFYEQYF